This entry lists 20 T cell receptor beta chains sequenced from one sample in a study of T cell responses to AZD1222 COVID-19 vaccine listed by TCRdb under 2021. Receptor libraries were prepared by the immunoSEQ multiplex PCR assay. TCRdb limited this immuneACCESS table to in-frame rearrangements with V and J called. A share of clones is missing; checked studies link under half to unresolved V genes, and the rest is unexplained. Present in this sample are approximately 120,000 clones, more than 80% of which were seen just once. The ten biggest clones cover almost 4.5% of the sample. Reading the label with the study, this specimen's time point is: about 28 days (+/-7) after the second vaccine dose. The specimen was peripheral blood, collected 28 days after the second AZD1222 dose. Every receptor here comes from an adult who received the AZD1222 COVID-19 vaccine.

This clone showed up just once. This chain links TRBV18 with TRBJ2-7; possibly TRBD1 for D (5 bases). The CDR3 loop spans 14 amino acids. Trimming pared 6 bases from V and 6 bases from J, leaving 18 bases between. Germline V gene data show CDR1 as KGHSH and CDR2 as LQKENI. The CDR3 protein is CASSPTPGLAEQYF. CDR3 nucleotide sequence: TGTGCCAGCTCCCCTACCCCAGGGCTCGCCGAGCAGTACTTC. The variable domain in full, with the rest retrieved from reference TRBV18 and TRBJ2-7, is NAGVMQNPRHLVRRRGQEARLRCSPMKGHSHVYWYRQLPEEGLKFMVYLQKENIIDESGMPKERFSAEFPKEGPSILRIQQVVRGDSAAYFCASSPTPGLAEQYFGPGTRLTVT.

The chain has TRBV5-8 and TRBJ1-5; D is uncertain. Trimming stripped 3 bases from V and 6 bases from J, with 16 bases between. The CDR3 spans 15 residues. Germline V gene lookup returns CDR1 SGHTS and CDR2 YDEGEE. The CDR3 loop reads CASSSALTVAQPQHF. CDR3 DNA sequence: TGTGCCAGCAGCTCCGCCCTCACAGTGGCTCAGCCCCAGCATTTT. The variable domain in full, with the rest retrieved from reference TRBV5-8 and TRBJ1-5, is EAGVTQSPTHLIKTRGQQATLRCSPISGHTSVYWYQQALGLGLQFLLWYDEGEERNRGNFPPRFSGRQFPNYSSELNVNALELEDSALYLCASSSALTVAQPQHFGDGTRLSIL.

On this clone itself: Other DNA sequences in the sample encode the same CDR3. The chain has TRBV3-1 (or the pseudogene TRBV3-2) and TRBJ1-2; D gene unclear. The ends were cut back, 5 bases at V and 0 bases at J, with 4 bases in the middle. The CDR3 runs to 12 residues. The germline CDR1 and CDR2 sequences are LGHDT and YNNKEL (reference sequence). CDR3 sequence (DNA): TGTGCCAGCAGCTTAGCTAACTATGGCTACACCTTC. Translating it yields CASSLANYGYTF.

CDR3 protein: CASSPRGRSSYEQYF. CDR3 DNA: TGTGCCAGCAGCCCACGGGGGCGAAGCTCCTACGAGCAGTACTTC. This rearrangement joins TRBV7-8 to TRBJ2-7; either TRBD1 or TRBD2 may fit D (6 bases each). Germline assignment: CDR1 SGHVS and CDR2 FQNEAQ. This CDR3 contains 15 residues. V lost 5 bases and J 0 bases, leaving 14 bases between the germline ends.

This clone was counted between two and nine times. The rearrangement uses TRBV18 and TRBJ1-5; unclear D gene. The CDR3 length is 13 residues. Deletions cut 3 bases from V and 3 bases from J, with 6 bases between. The germline CDR1 and CDR2 sequences are KGHSH and LQKENI. The CDR3 DNA is TGTGCCAGCTCACCGGCGGTCAATCAGCCCCAGCATTTT. It translates to CASSPAVNQPQHF.

The chain has TRBV6-5 and TRBJ1-6; D is possibly TRBD1 (6 bases). The CDR3 is made up of 15 amino acids. Deletions cut 6 bases from V and 6 bases from J, with 15 bases between. Germline V CDR1 and CDR2: MNHEY, SVGAGI. The CDR3 nucleotides are TGTGCCAGCAGAGATTGGACAGCTCCTAATTCACCCCTCCACTTT. This translates into CASRDWTAPNSPLHF.

CDR3 region: CASSTGDSSETQYF. The DNA for the CDR3 is TGTGCCAGCTCAACAGGGGACAGCTCAGAGACCCAGTACTTC. J is TRBJ2-5 and V is TRBV18, with 7 bases lining up with TRBD1. Germline trimming cut 5 bases from V and 4 bases from J; bases unmatched to any gene: 7. Germline lookup yields CDR1 KGHSH and CDR2 LQKENI. This CDR3 has 14 amino acids.

The CDR3 protein is CASSEYLGAQRNTIYF. The CDR3 DNA follows: TGTGCCAGCAGTGAATATTTAGGGGCACAAAGAAACACCATATATTTT. This chain links TRBV25-1 with TRBJ1-3, with a tentative D call TRBD1 (5 bases). Per the germline V gene, CDR1 is MGHDK and CDR2 is SYGVNS. The ends were cut back, 0 bases at V and 5 bases at J, with 14 bases in the middle. This CDR3 is built from 16 residues.

This chain uses TRBV3-1 (or the pseudogene TRBV3-2) with TRBJ2-1; 10 bases align to TRBD1. Germline-derived CDR1 and CDR2 are LGHDT and YNNKEL (reference sequence). The junction had 10 bases not matched to a gene; V was cut back by 1 base and J by 10 bases. This CDR3 contains 16 residues. Here the CDR3 DNA reads TGTGCCAGCAGCCAAGCGGGGACAGGGGTTACGGTGGAGCAGTTCTTC. Encoded protein: CASSQAGTGVTVEQFF.

CDR3 sequence reads: CASSVGGLGEKLFF. The DNA of the CDR3 is TGTGCCAGCAGTGTAGGGGGCCTCGGTGAAAAACTGTTTTTT. V gene TRBV2 combines with J gene TRBJ1-4; 7 nucleotides agree with TRBD1. The length of the CDR3 is 14 residues. CDR1 is SNHLY, CDR2 FYNNEI, per germline. The ends lost 4 bases at V and 7 bases at J; junction bases unmatched: 6.

The V gene is TRBV15, the J gene TRBJ1-1, with D maybe TRBD1 (5 bases). The germline V gene has CDR1 LNHNV and CDR2 YYDKDF (reference sequence). CDR3 length: 16 amino acids. The V end lost 3 bases, the J end lost 5 bases, and 19 bases lay between the germline ends. The CDR3 loop reads CATSSLAGGKDTEAFF. As DNA, the CDR3 is TGTGCCACCAGCAGTCTAGCTGGGGGGAAGGATACTGAAGCTTTCTTT. Full variable domain (rest looked up from reference TRBV15 and TRBJ1-1): DAMVIQNPRYQVTQFGKPVTLSCSQTLNHNVMYWYQQKSSQAPKLLFHYYDKDFNNEADTPDNFQSRRPNTSFCFLDIRSPGLGDTAMYLCATSSLAGGKDTEAFFGQGTRLTVV.

This chain links TRBV6-2 or TRBV6-3 with TRBJ1-2; 9 nucleotides match TRBD1. V lost 5 bases, J lost 5 bases, and 3 bases stayed unmatched. Germline V gene sequence: CDR1 MNHEY, CDR2 SVGEGT. The CDR3 consists of 13 residues. The CDR3 nucleotides are TGTGCCAGCAGTAGACAGGGGGAATATGGCTACACCTTC. Protein: CASSRQGEYGYTF.

This rearrangement joins TRBV3-1 (or the pseudogene TRBV3-2) to TRBJ2-2; the D is unclear. This CDR3 is built from 14 residues. Germline V gene lookup returns CDR1 LGHDT and CDR2 YNNKEL (reference sequence). V was trimmed by 4 bases and J by 4 bases, leaving 10 bases between them. The CDR3 DNA reads as TGTGCCAGCAGCCTAAGAGGTAGCACCGGGGAGCTGTTTTTT. This codes for CASSLRGSTGELFF.

This chain joins TRBV10-3 and TRBJ1-5; D is unresolved. From germline, CDR1 is ENHRY and CDR2 SYGVKD. The CDR3 covers 13 residues. Trimming pared 3 bases from V and 7 bases from J, leaving 10 bases between. The DNA of the CDR3 is TGTGCCATCAGTGAAGAAGAATGGCAGCCCCAGCATTTT. It yields the protein CAISEEEWQPQHF.

In its sample, this clone was seen once. The chain employs TRBV2 and TRBJ2-2; 8 positions match TRBD1. The CDR3 is made up of 16 amino acids. V lost 5 bases, J lost 4 bases, and 9 bases stayed unmatched. The V gene's germline CDR1 is SNHLY and CDR2 FYNNEI. DNA of the CDR3: TGTGCCAGCAGTTTGACCCCGGACAGGGCCACCGGGGAGCTGTTTTTT. This gives the protein CASSLTPDRATGELFF.

The chain has TRBV7-2 and TRBJ2-5; 11 positions agree with TRBD1. Germline trimming cut 3 bases from V and 5 bases from J; bases unmatched to any gene: 11. This CDR3 spans 17 amino acids. From germline, CDR1 is SGHTA and CDR2 FQGNSA. The CDR3 loop reads CASSLRTGTGGPETQYF. CDR3 coding DNA: TGTGCCAGCAGCTTGCGCACCGGGACAGGGGGTCCGGAGACCCAGTACTTC.

V and J are TRBV5-1 and TRBJ1-6; perhaps TRBD1 as D (6 bases). CDR1 and CDR2 from the germline V gene are SGHRS and YFSETQ. V shed 6 bases and J shed 9 bases, with 19 bases lying between them. The CDR3 has 15 amino acids. In nucleotides, the CDR3 is TGCGCCAGCACCGCAACAGGGTCGGGAAGTTCACCCCTCCACTTT. This codes for CASTATGSGSSPLHF.

A single count supports this clone. The V gene is TRBV5-1, the J gene TRBJ2-4; D is uncertain. CDR1 is SGHRS, CDR2 YFSETQ, per germline. V lost 5 bases and J 5 bases, leaving 14 bases between the germline ends. This CDR3 has 14 amino acids. The CDR3 bases are TGCGCCAGCAGTGGGGATGTCCCCCAAAACATTCAGTACTTC. It is translated as CASSGDVPQNIQYF.

The CDR3 reads CASSFPKSGGRNEQFF. DNA of the CDR3: TGTGCCAGCAGTTTTCCGAAAAGCGGGGGGCGGAATGAGCAGTTCTTC. The gene calls are TRBV28 and TRBJ2-1, with TRBD2 matching over 9 bases. Germline CDR1 is MDHEN and CDR2 is SYDVKM. The CDR3 is 16 amino acids. J lost 7 bases, V lost 3 bases, and 10 bases had no gene match.

The chain has TRBV7-2 and TRBJ1-2; 7 nucleotides agree with TRBD1. Trimming cost V 5 bases and J 3 bases; bases outside gene matches: 18. Germline V gene sequence: CDR1 SGHTA, CDR2 FQGNSA. The CDR3 covers 18 residues. In DNA, the CDR3 is TGTGCCAGCAGCCCCCTAATGGGCCAGGACAGGACCTACTATGGCTACACCTTC. Protein: CASSPLMGQDRTYYGYTF.